This entry describes one T cell receptor (beta chain). Using immunoSEQ multiplex PCR, the repertoire was profiled, and TCRdb retains in-frame clones only, with some absent. The sample has about 240,000 clones, approximately 84% seen once. Per germline, CDR1 SGHVS and CDR2 FNYEAQ. This CDR3 comprises 15 residues. V was cut by 4 bases and J by 6 bases, with 19 bases left in between. The sample originates from a study of blood T cell repertoires in COVID-19. The V gene is TRBV7-6, the J gene TRBJ2-7; D is possibly TRBD2 (6 bases). This TCR derives from a woman between 35 and 50 years old with acute COVID-19. Sample: PBMCs or T cells enriched from blood (not recorded which). The CDR3: CASSYTPGAPGEQYF. The CDR3, as DNA: TGTGCCAGCAGCTATACTCCGGGAGCCCCAGGCGAGCAGTACTTC.